These 13 T cell receptor beta chains share one sample of origin, sequenced in a study of blood T cell repertoires in COVID-19. Measured with immunoSEQ multiplex PCR; TCRdb has only the in-frame clones, and not every one. Of approximately 180,000 clones in the sample, over 80% were seen once. The specimen sequenced was peripheral blood. These receptors were taken from a middle-aged woman with COVID-19, enrolled during active disease.

The chain couples TRBV6-6 to TRBJ1-1; the D is unclear. The V end lost 7 bases, the J end lost 6 bases, and 18 bases lay between the germline ends. Germline lookup yields CDR1 MNHNY and CDR2 SVGAGI (reference sequence). This CDR3 spans 14 amino acids. The CDR3 region is CASNGRVLIPEAFF. For the CDR3, the DNA is TGTGCCAGCAATGGGCGGGTTTTAATCCCTGAAGCTTTCTTT.

The V and J genes are TRBV2 and TRBJ1-4, with TRBD1 matching 11 bases. Trimming cost V 3 bases and J 8 bases; bases outside gene matches: 8. Germline V gives CDR1 SNHLY, CDR2 FYNNEI. This CDR3 has 16 residues. The CDR3 protein is CASSDRTGGGGEKLFF. The DNA of the CDR3 is TGTGCCAGCAGTGATCGGACAGGGGGCGGAGGGGAAAAACTGTTTTTT.

The chain is built from TRBV4-1 and TRBJ1-2, with D unclear. Germline values: CDR1 MGHRA, CDR2 YSYEKL. Trimming pared 0 bases from V and 4 bases from J, leaving 12 bases between. This CDR3 is 15 amino acids long. This CDR3 is CASSQDDSPGYGYTF. CDR3 nucleotide sequence: TGCGCCAGCAGCCAAGATGACTCCCCGGGCTATGGCTACACCTTC.

The V gene is TRBV28, the J gene TRBJ2-5, with TRBD2 as a possible D gene (5 bases). Trimming pared 2 bases from V and 4 bases from J, leaving 11 bases between. The germline gives CDR1 MDHEN, CDR2 SYDVKM. The CDR3 runs 14 residues. As DNA, the CDR3 is TGTGCCAGCAGTTTAATTCGAGCGGTAGAGACCCAGTACTTC. This translates into CASSLIRAVETQYF. The full variable domain, with the rest looked up from reference TRBV28 and TRBJ2-5, is DVKVTQSSRYLVKRTGEKVFLECVQDMDHENMFWYRQDPGLGLRLIYFSYDVKMKEKGDIPEGYSVSREKKERFSLILESASTNQTSMYLCASSLIRAVETQYFGPGTRLLVL.

This clone has just one count. The rearrangement uses TRBV4-1 and TRBJ1-4, with D uncertain. There are 14 residues in the CDR3. Trimming stripped 0 bases from V and 8 bases from J, with 10 bases between. Germline-derived CDR1 and CDR2 are MGHRA and YSYEKL. The CDR3 bases are TGCGCCAGCAGCCAAGATCTAGGCTGGGAAAAACTGTTTTTT. This gives the protein CASSQDLGWEKLFF.

This clone was picked up one time. The chain uses TRBV6-4 and TRBJ2-3, with D possibly TRBD1 on 5 matching bases. The CDR3 covers 14 residues. Per germline, CDR1 MRHNA and CDR2 SNTAGT. V lost 4 bases and J 4 bases, leaving 12 bases between the germline ends. DNA for the CDR3: TGTGCCAGCAGTGGACCCGAAGGGGCAGATACGCAGTATTTT. Translated, it gives CASSGPEGADTQYF.

The chain uses TRBV27 and TRBJ2-7; 8 nucleotides line up with TRBD1. V trimming: 5 bases; J trimming: 5 bases; junction bases outside the gene matches: 5. CDR1 MNHEY and CDR2 SMNVEV come from the germline V gene (reference sequence). The CDR3 is made up of 13 amino acids. The CDR3 DNA reads as TGTGCCAGCAGTCGGACAGGGTCGGACGAGCAGTACTTC. It specifies CASSRTGSDEQYF.

In this sample, this clone turned up a few times. The chain is built from TRBV7-8 and TRBJ1-2; D unclear. Trimming shortened V by 1 base and J by 2 bases, and 11 bases separated the two germline ends. The germline V gene has CDR1 SGHVS and CDR2 FQNEAQ. The CDR3 consists of 15 residues. The CDR3 sequence is CASSLDIRRNYGYTF. Written as DNA, the CDR3 is TGTGCCAGCAGCTTAGATATCCGCAGAAACTATGGCTACACCTTC.

The CDR3 sequence is CAIRGTSGEGATSYNEQFF. The CDR3 DNA reads TGTGCCATCAGGGGGACTAGCGGGGAGGGCGCGACCTCCTACAATGAGCAGTTCTTC. The V call is TRBV10-3, the J call TRBJ2-1; 13 positions agree with TRBD2. CDR1 and CDR2 from the germline V gene are ENHRY and SYGVKD. The CDR3 is made up of 19 amino acids. Losses at the gene ends were 6 bases for V and 0 bases for J; bases not matched to a gene: 11.

V and J are TRBV2 and TRBJ2-7, with a tentative D call TRBD1 (6 bases). CDR1 is SNHLY, CDR2 FYNNEI, per germline. This CDR3 has 12 residues. V gave up 6 bases and J gave up 2 bases, with 8 bases separating them. CDR3 in amino acids: CASRGAAYEQYF. CDR3 bases: TGTGCCAGCAGGGGGGCGGCCTACGAGCAGTACTTC.

V gene TRBV5-4 combines with J gene TRBJ2-1; TRBD2 agrees at 7 bases. This CDR3 has 16 residues. Germline CDR1 and CDR2: SGHNT and YYREEE (reference sequence). Trimming cost V 1 base and J 2 bases; bases outside gene matches: 6. CDR3: CASSLSATSTYNEQFF. DNA for the CDR3: TGTGCCAGCAGCTTGTCAGCGACTAGCACCTACAATGAGCAGTTCTTC.

J is TRBJ2-3 and V is TRBV5-6; tentatively, D is TRBD1 (6 bases). The V end lost 6 bases, the J end lost 2 bases, and 13 bases lay between the germline ends. The CDR3 contains 14 residues. The germline V gene encodes CDR1 SGHDT and CDR2 YYEEEE. The CDR3 region is CASTLQGITDTQYF. DNA of the CDR3: TGTGCCAGCACCTTACAGGGTATCACAGATACGCAGTATTTT.

DNA of the CDR3: TGCGCCAGCAAGTTCTTCGAAACAGGGCCCTACGAGCAGTACTTC. It translates to CASKFFETGPYEQYF. This chain connects TRBV5-1 to TRBJ2-7; tentatively, D is TRBD1 (6 bases). V was cut by 6 bases and J by 2 bases, with 18 bases left in between. Germline V gene data show CDR1 as SGHRS and CDR2 as YFSETQ. The CDR3 spans 15 residues.